This TCR beta chain was identified in a study of PD-1 blockade in classical Hodgkin lymphoma. Study at large: Patients received nivolumab 3 mg/kg intravenously every 2 weeks.

The germline V gene encodes CDR1 SGHTA and CDR2 FQGNSA. The CDR3 contains 14 residues. V lost 4 bases, J lost 0 bases, and 9 bases lay in between. This table comes from immunoSEQ multiplex PCR, and its TCRdb copy is limited to in-frame clones, with some not included. In the table there are approximately 9,300 clones, approximately 80% of which are singletons. The time point is: cycle 4 day 1 (C4D1), after 6 weeks of nivolumab. Exposure to brentuximab vedotin varied, and each patient had relapsed following autologous stem cell transplantation. With magnetic negative selection, CD4+ T cells were purified from PBMCs that had been thawed. This clone was found once. What it binds is unknown. Regarding the study as a whole: CD4+ but not CD8+ TCR diversity rose significantly by C4D1. Patients who began taking nivolumab under 1 year after ASCT were left out. According to reports, newly diagnosed patients had lower baseline TCR diversity than healthy donors, and relapsed/refractory patients had lower baseline TCR diversity still.

V is TRBV7-2 and J is TRBJ2-5; no firm D call. The source of this sequence is a human donor with classical Hodgkin lymphoma. Source: CD4+ T cells from blood, taken before the fourth cycle of nivolumab. This CDR3 is CASSSQPYQETQYF. Written as DNA, the CDR3 is TGTGCCAGCAGCTCCCAGCCGTACCAAGAGACCCAGTACTTC.